This T cell receptor (beta chain) was identified during a study of T cells in Graves' hyperthyroidism and ophthalmopathy. As for the study in general: Pretreatment peripheral blood was obtained at initial diagnosis. The study's findings and limits: Most expanded thyroid clonotypes above 0.001 recurred in blood.

This clonotype was observed at least ten times. The antigen is not known. Disease lasting under 3 months, a NOSPECS grade of at least 4, and a Clinical Activity Score of at least 3 were features of the ophthalmopathy patients. The PBMCs were taken from more than 8 ml of fresh peripheral blood. Researchers took RNA transcripts and amplified the TCR beta CDR3 regions from them. The HTBI set primed first-round TCR CDR3 RT-PCR. One entry per CDR3 protein results from TCRdb running MiXCR on the multiplex PCR reads. In the table there are over 300,000 distinct CDR3 sequences, roughly 13% of which are singletons. This CDR3 has 15 residues. Germline CDR1 SGHTA, CDR2 FQGNSA. Trimming removed 1 base from V and 8 bases from J, with 14 bases in between.

The specimen sequenced was blood. The TCR sequence derives from a woman between 35 and 50 years old with Graves' ophthalmopathy. This chain connects TRBV7-2 to TRBJ2-2; D not certain. The CDR3 loop reads CASSLVGEAWGELFF. The CDR3 bases are TGTGCCAGCAGCTTAGTGGGCGAAGCATGGGGGGAGCTGTTTTTT.